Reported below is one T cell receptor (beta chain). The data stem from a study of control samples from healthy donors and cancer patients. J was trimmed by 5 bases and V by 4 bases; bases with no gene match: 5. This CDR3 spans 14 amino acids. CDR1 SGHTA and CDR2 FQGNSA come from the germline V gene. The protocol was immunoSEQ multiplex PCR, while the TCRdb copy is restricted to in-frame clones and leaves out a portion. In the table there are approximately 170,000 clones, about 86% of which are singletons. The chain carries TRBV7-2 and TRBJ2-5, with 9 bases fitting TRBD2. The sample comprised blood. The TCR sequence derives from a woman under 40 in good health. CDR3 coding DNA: TGTGCCAGCAGCTCCGGCGGACTAGCGGAGACCCAGTACTTC. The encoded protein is CASSSGGLAETQYF.